Included here is one T cell receptor (beta chain) sequence, with context. Its antigen remains unidentified. Any history of autoimmune disease or systemic immunosuppression disqualified patients. Blood sampling took place at baseline, cycle 4 day 1, and cycle 7 day 1. Some clones are missing from TCRdb's copy, which holds only in-frame ones; the method was immunoSEQ multiplex PCR. In the table there are around 89,000 clones, roughly 90% of which are singletons. The sample is drawn from a study of OX40 agonist ivuxolimab in advanced cancers. Whole-study context: Ivuxolimab is an agonistic anti-OX40 (CD134) antibody, and patients were treated with it.

The study's findings and limits: The study found among the lowest clonal expansion in partial responders at 0.1-3.0 mg/kg.

Germline CDR1 reads SGHTA; CDR2 reads FQGNSA. The CDR3 is 15 amino acids. Trimming shortened V by 0 bases and J by 4 bases, and 9 bases separated the two germline ends. This receptor was obtained from an adult with an advanced solid tumor such as melanoma, head and neck, liver or kidney cancer. V is TRBV7-2 and J is TRBJ2-2; D gene ambiguous. The sample consisted of CD4+ or CD8+ T cells sorted from blood, taken in a trial of the OX40 agonist ivuxolimab. The CDR3 DNA follows: TGTGCCAGCAGCTTAGCTTCCTATTCCACCGGGGAGCTGTTTTTT. Amino acids: CASSLASYSTGELFF.